This T cell receptor beta chain was obtained from a study of T cells in Graves' hyperthyroidism and ophthalmopathy (dated by TCRdb to the late 2010s). For the wider study: Peripheral blood samples were taken at initial diagnosis, before any treatment was given. In six Graves' hyperthyroidism patients, the study also compared T-cell repertoires from thyroid tissue with T-cell repertoires from blood. After blood sampling, hyperthyroidism patients were treated with methimazole at a starting dose of 30 mg daily, and ophthalmopathy patients were treated with high-dose intravenous methylprednisolone. TCR V-J signatures able to tell the groups apart were searched for in a discovery cohort of approximately 95 patients, of whom about 40 had Graves' ophthalmopathy and roughly 58 had stable Graves' hyperthyroidism. Prospective prediction of ophthalmopathy was tested in an independent validation cohort consisting of 18 hyperthyroidism patients and approximately 16 patients who later progressed to ophthalmopathy. According to the paper, TCR Vbeta CDR3 sequencing was carried out on about 140 peripheral blood samples, which came from 40 to 45 ophthalmopathy, fewer than 80 hyperthyroidism and roughly 17 progressor patients. The 100 or so discovery patients were randomly split 7:3 into training and test sets.

General findings and caveats noted by the study authors: A 13 V-J signature model separated ophthalmopathy from stable hyperthyroidism, with just over 85% sensitivity and around 84% specificity in cross-validation and 80%/75% in testing. In validation, the model predicted progression to ophthalmopathy a median of around 6.5 months before onset, with 65% to 71% sensitivity and about 75% specificity. Sample size was not statistically predetermined, and blinding of investigators to group allocation was not performed. Most expanded thyroid clonotypes (frequency above 0.001) were also detected in blood, suggesting blood repertoires may reflect thyroid immune responses.

The TCR beta CDR3 regions were amplified from the RNA transcripts. A first-round RT-PCR of the TCR CDR3 used the HTBI primer set with the Qiagen OneStep RT-PCR kit. Libraries were constructed in a second round of multiplex PCR, after which size selection and purification were performed. Paired-end sequencing of the libraries was performed with 100 bp reads on an Illumina HiSeq2000. The published analysis was carried out like this. SOAPnuke was used to process the raw data, throwing out any read that contained adapters or uncalled bases, had a mean Phred below 15, or lacked an exact constant-primer or identifier match. High-quality paired reads were merged with COPE v1.2.5, and unique nucleotide sequences were defined as clonotypes. MiTCR v1.1 was used to align the clonotypes against IMGT TRBV, TRBD and TRBJ reference segments. Analysis was restricted to V-J combinations with a frequency above 0.0001, which covered approximately 99% of repertoires. The TCS score was defined as F50 (clonal expansion) divided by E x V (chaos), with BLOSUM62-based TCRdist calculated between CDR3 peptides within each V-J. Welch's t-statistics and random forest reduced roughly 530 V-J features to 13, which were used in a naive Bayes classifier (R e1071). Through fastp at Q25 and MiXCR, TCRdb rebuilt clones from the public reads, retaining in-frame beta chains. Identical CDR3 protein sequences are pooled into one entry, listed with their most common genes and DNA. TCRdb assigned the V and J calls; the authors' analysis was not used. The sample records some 440,000 distinct CDR3 sequences, roughly 14% of which are singletons. The top ten hold about 14% of the sample.

In the case of this clonotype: The antigen it binds to is not known. Within one base of it there is no much larger clone, and no base qualities were kept.

CDR1 SQVTM and CDR2 ANQGSEA are derived from the germline V gene. Its CDR3 holds 15 amino acids, cysteine through phenylalanine. This entry keeps only the CDR3 DNA: 45 bases, framed from base 1. V loses 3 bases at its end and J loses 6 bases; junction bases beyond the gene matches: 1. Stable Graves' hyperthyroidism was defined as the absence of progression to ophthalmopathy over 18 months of follow-up. Hyperthyroidism patients were newly diagnosed, had a disease duration of under 2 months, and were aged 18 to 65 years. The study excluded patients with uncontrolled infections, other autoimmune diseases, pregnancy or lactation. Clinical symptoms, serum thyroxine and TRAb, thyroid ultrasound, and orbital computed tomography formed the basis for the diagnoses. Ficoll-Paque density gradient centrifugation was used to isolate PBMCs from approximately 10 ml of fresh peripheral blood. Total RNA was extracted with Trizol reagent, and quality was checked on an Agilent 2100 Bioanalyzer.

The rearrangement combines TRBV29-1 with TRBJ2-2; 16 bases in the junction line up with TRBD2. This TCR derives from a woman aged 18-29 years with Graves' hyperthyroidism. The sequencing input was blood. Here the CDR3 is given as CSVEGLAGGPGELFF. The sequence in DNA is TGCAGCGTTGAGGGACTAGCGGGAGGGCCCGGGGAGCTGTTTTTT.